This T cell receptor beta chain was found in a study of T cell responses to AZD1222 COVID-19 vaccine. Study results and limitations: Seropositivity was recorded at baseline in only 6 or 7 AZD1222 recipients.

This clone came up once. The antigen is not known. Measured with immunoSEQ multiplex PCR; TCRdb has only the in-frame clones, and not every one. The sample contains about 120,000 clones, roughly 90% of which appear only once. CDR1 and CDR2 from the germline V gene are SQVTM and ANQGSEA. V lost 8 bases and J lost 4; bases outside the gene matches: 8. The CDR3 contains 13 residues. Material: peripheral blood, obtained on day 0 of AZD1222 vaccination. V usage is TRBV29-1 and J usage is TRBJ1-1; 9 nucleotides match TRBD1. This TCR derives from an adult in good health. CDR3 sequence: CSTSDRGFTEAFF. The CDR3 DNA is TGCAGCACTTCGGACAGGGGTTTCACTGAAGCTTTCTTT. The full variable domain, its missing parts supplied by reference TRBV29-1 and TRBJ1-1, is SAVISQKPSRDICQRGTSLTIQCQVDSQVTMMFWYRQQPGQSLTLIATANQGSEATYESGFVIDKFPISRPNLTFSTLTVSNMSPEDSSIYLCSTSDRGFTEAFFGQGTRLTVV.